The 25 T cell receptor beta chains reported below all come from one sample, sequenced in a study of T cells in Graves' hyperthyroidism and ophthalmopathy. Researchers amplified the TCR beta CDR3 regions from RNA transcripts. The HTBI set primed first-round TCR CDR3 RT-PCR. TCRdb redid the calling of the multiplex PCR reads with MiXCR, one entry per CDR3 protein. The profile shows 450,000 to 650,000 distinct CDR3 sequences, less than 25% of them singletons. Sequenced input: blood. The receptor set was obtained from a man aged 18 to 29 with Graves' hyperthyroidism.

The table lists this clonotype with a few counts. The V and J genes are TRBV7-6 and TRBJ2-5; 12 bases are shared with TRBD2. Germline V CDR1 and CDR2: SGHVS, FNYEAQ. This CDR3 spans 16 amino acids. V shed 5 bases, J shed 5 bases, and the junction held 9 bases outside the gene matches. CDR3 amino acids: CASSPPTSGGWETQYF. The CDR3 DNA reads TGTGCCAGCAGCCCTCCGACTAGCGGGGGCTGGGAGACCCAGTACTTC.

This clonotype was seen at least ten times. CDR3 sequence: CASSLGWTSGTYEQYF. The CDR3, as DNA: TGTGCCAGCAGCTTAGGTTGGACTAGCGGTACCTACGAGCAGTACTTC. This chain joins TRBV11-3 and TRBJ2-7; 10 positions agree with TRBD2. Germline V gene data show CDR1 as SGHNT and CDR2 as YENEEA. With V trimmed by 1 base and J by 2 bases, 5 bases remained unmatched. This CDR3 contains 16 residues.

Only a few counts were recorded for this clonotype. CDR3 DNA sequence: TGCGCCAGCAGTGAGAAACAGGGGGCGAACACTGAAGCTTTCTTT. Its protein product is CASSEKQGANTEAFF. The chain couples TRBV10-2 to TRBJ1-1, with TRBD1 matching over 9 bases. In germline, CDR1 is WSHSY, CDR2 SAAADI. This CDR3 is built from 15 residues. Germline trimming cut 2 bases from V and 1 base from J; bases unmatched to any gene: 2.

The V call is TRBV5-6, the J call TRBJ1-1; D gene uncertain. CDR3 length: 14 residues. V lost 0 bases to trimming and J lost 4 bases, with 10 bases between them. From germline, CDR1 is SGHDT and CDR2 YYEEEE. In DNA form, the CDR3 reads TGTGCCAGCAGCTTGGCTGGGATGCCCACTGAAGCTTTCTTT. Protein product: CASSLAGMPTEAFF.

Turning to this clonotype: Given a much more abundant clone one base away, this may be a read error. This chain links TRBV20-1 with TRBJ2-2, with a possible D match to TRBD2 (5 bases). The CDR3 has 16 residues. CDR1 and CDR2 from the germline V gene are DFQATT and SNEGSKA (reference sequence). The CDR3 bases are TGCAGTGCTAGAGATTACCGCCAGGCGCGGGCCGGGGAGCTGTGTTTT. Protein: CSARDYRQARAGELCF.

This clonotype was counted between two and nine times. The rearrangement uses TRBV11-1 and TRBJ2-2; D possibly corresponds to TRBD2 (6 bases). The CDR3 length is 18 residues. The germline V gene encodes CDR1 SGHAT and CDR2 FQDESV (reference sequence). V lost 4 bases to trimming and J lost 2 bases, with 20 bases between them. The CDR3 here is CASSSQGRTGDNTGELFF. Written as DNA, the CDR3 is TGTGCCAGCAGCTCCCAAGGGAGAACGGGGGATAACACCGGGGAGCTGTTTTTT.

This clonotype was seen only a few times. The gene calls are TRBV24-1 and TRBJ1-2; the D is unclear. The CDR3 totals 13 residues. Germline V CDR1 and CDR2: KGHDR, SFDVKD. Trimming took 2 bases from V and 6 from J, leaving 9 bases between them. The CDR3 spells CATSDYGGNGYTF. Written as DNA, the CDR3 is TGTGCCACCAGTGATTATGGAGGGAATGGCTACACCTTC.

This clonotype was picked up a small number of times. The CDR3 coding sequence is TGCGCCAGCAGACCTTCCGGGACAGGGTCTCAAGAGACCCAGTACTTC. Protein sequence: CASRPSGTGSQETQYF. The rearrangement uses TRBV10-2 and TRBJ2-5, with TRBD1 identical over 9 bases. Trimming removed 6 bases from V and 2 bases from J; junction bases left unmatched: 10. The CDR3 covers 16 residues. Germline V gene sequence: CDR1 WSHSY, CDR2 SAAADI.

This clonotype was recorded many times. CDR3 DNA sequence: TGCAGTGCTCCCAGGGGATCTGAAGCTTTCTTT. Its translation: CSAPRGSEAFF. The rearrangement joins TRBV20-1 to TRBJ1-1; TRBD1 might be the D (6 bases). Germline loops: CDR1 DFQATT, CDR2 SNEGSKA (reference sequence). The CDR3 has 11 residues. V was clipped by 5 bases and J by 6 bases, with 10 bases between them.

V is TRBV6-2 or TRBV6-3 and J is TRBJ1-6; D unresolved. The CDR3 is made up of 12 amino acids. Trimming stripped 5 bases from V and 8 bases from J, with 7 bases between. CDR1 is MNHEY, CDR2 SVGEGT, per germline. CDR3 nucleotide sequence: TGTGCCAGCAGTCGACCGGATTCACCCCTCCACTTT. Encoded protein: CASSRPDSPLHF.

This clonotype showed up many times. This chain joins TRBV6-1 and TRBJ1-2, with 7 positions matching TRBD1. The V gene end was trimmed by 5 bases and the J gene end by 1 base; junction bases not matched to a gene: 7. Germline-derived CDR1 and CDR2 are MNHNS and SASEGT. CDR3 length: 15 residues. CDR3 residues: CASSPGDSLNYGYTF. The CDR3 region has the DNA TGTGCCAGCAGTCCGGGGGACAGCCTTAACTATGGCTACACCTTC.

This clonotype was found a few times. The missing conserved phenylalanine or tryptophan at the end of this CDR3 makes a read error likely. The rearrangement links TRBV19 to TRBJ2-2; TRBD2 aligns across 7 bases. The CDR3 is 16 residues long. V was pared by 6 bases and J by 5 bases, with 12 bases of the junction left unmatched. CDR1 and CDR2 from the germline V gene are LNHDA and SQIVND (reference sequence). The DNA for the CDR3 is TGTGCCAGTAGGGGGTCTTTGCGGGGAGGGACCGGGGAGCTGTTTCTT. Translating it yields CASRGSLRGGTGELFL.

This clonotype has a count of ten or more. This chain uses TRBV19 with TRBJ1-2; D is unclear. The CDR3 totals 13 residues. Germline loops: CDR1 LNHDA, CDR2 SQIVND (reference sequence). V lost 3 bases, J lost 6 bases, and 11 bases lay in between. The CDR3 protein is CASSIGRLNGYTF. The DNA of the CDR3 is TGTGCCAGTAGTATCGGCAGGTTGAATGGCTACACCTTC.

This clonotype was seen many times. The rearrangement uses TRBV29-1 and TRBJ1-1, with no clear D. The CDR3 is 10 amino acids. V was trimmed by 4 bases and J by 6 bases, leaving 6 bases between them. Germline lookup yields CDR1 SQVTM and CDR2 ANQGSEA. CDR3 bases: TGCAGCGTTGCGCGTTCTGAAGCTTTCTTT. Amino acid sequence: CSVARSEAFF.

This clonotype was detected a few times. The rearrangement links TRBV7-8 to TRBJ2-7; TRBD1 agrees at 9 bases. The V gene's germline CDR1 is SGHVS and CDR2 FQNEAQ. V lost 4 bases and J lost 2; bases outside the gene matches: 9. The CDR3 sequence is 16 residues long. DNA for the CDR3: TGTGCCAGCAGCTCATTACAGGGGGCTTCCCCCTACGAGCAGTACTTC. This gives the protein CASSSLQGASPYEQYF. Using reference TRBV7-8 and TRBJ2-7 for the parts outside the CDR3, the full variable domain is GAGVSQSPRYKVAKRGQDVALRCDPISGHVSLFWYQQALGQGPEFLTYFQNEAQLDKSGLPSDRFFAERPEGSVSTLKIQRTQQEDSAVYLCASSSLQGASPYEQYFGPGTRLTVT.

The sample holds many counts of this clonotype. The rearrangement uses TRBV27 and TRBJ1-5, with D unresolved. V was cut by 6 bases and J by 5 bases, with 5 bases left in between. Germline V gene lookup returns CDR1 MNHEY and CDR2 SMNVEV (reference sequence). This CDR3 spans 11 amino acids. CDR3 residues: CASSRYQPQHF. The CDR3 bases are TGTGCCAGCAGCCGATATCAGCCCCAGCATTTT.

The chain's CDR3 is CASSLVGPSGANVLTF. Here the CDR3 DNA reads TGTGCCAGCAGCCTCGTTGGCCCCTCTGGGGCCAACGTCCTGACTTTC. This rearrangement joins TRBV12-3 or TRBV12-4 to TRBJ2-6; D is unclear. CDR3 length equals 16 residues. Between the trimmed V and J ends, which lost 6 bases and 0 bases, there was a span of 12 bases.

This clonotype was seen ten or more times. CDR3 bases: TGTGCCAGCGGTATCGCCGGGGGATCGGGCTACACCTTC. Translated, it gives CASGIAGGSGYTF. V is TRBV7-8 and J is TRBJ1-2; D may be TRBD1 (5 bases). Trimming shortened V by 8 bases and J by 8 bases, and 18 bases separated the two germline ends. The germline CDR1 and CDR2 sequences are SGHVS and FQNEAQ. The CDR3 covers 13 residues.

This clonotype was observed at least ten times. The CDR3 reads CATSDLENTGELFF. The CDR3 nucleotides are TGTGCCACCAGTGATTTGGAGAACACCGGGGAGCTGTTTTTT. This chain uses TRBV24-1 with TRBJ2-2; D remains ambiguous. The germline V gene has CDR1 KGHDR and CDR2 SFDVKD. Between the trimmed V and J ends, which lost 0 bases and 1 base, there was a span of 2 bases. This CDR3 has 14 residues.

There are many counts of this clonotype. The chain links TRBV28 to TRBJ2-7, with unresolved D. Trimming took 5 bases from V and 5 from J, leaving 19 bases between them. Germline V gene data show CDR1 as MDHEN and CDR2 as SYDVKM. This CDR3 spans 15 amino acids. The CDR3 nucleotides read TGTGCCAGCAGTGTGGTCCCCACTGGACGAAACGAGCAGTACTTC. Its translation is CASSVVPTGRNEQYF.

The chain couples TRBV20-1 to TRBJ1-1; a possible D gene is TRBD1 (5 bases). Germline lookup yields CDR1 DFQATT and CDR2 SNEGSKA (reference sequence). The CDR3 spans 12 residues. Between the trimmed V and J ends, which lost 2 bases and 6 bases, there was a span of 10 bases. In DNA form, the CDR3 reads TGCAGTGCTAGACGGGGGAGGGCTGAAGCTTTCTTT. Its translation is CSARRGRAEAFF.

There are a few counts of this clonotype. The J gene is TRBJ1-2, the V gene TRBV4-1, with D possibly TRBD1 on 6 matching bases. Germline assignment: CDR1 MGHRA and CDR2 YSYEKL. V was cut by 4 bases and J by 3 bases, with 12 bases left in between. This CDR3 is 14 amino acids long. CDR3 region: CASSPRGLDYGYTF. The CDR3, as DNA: TGCGCCAGCAGCCCCAGGGGTCTTGACTATGGCTACACCTTC.

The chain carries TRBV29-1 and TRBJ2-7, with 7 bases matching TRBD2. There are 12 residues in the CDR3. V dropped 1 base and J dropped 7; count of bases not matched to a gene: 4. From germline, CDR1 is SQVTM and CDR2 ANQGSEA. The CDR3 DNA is TGCAGCGTTGAAGGTCCCGGGGGGGAGCAGTACTTC. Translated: CSVEGPGGEQYF.

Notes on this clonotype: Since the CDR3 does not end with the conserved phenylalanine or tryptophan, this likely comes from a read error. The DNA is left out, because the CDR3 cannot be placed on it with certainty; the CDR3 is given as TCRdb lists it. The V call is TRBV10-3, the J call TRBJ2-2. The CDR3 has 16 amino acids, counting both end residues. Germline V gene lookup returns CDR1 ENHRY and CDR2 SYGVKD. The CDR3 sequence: CAISESGAANTGELWL.

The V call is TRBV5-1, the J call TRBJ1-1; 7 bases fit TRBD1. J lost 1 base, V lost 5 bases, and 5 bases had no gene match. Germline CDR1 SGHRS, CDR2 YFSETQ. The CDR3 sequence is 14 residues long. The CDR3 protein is CASRSGQPNTEAFF. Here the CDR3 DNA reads TGCGCCAGCAGATCGGGACAGCCGAACACTGAAGCTTTCTTT.